A single sample is the source of the 20 T cell receptor beta chains below, sequenced in a study of CD8+CD57+ T cells in acquired aplastic anemia. Sequencing was done on patients that had shown CD8+CD57+ cell expansion by flow cytometry. Researchers used genomic DNA as the template to profile TCR beta VDJ and CDR3. TCRdb passed the reads through MiXCR, listing each CDR3 protein once. The sample includes some 170,000 distinct CDR3 sequences, around 48% seen only once; the top ten take roughly 1.2%. Specimen: sorted CD4+, CD8+, or CD8+CD57+ T cells (not recorded which) from PBMCs. Every receptor here comes from a human donor with aplastic anemia.

The V and J genes are TRBV9 and TRBJ2-7, with TRBD2 matching over 8 bases. Per germline, CDR1 SGDLS and CDR2 YYNGEE. The V and J ends lost 2 bases and 5 bases, in that order; junction bases with no gene match: 6. CDR3 size: 14 residues. Here the CDR3 reads CASSVGGRINEQYF. In DNA, the CDR3 is TGTGCCAGCAGCGTGGGCGGGAGGATCAACGAGCAGTACTTC.

CDR3 amino acids: CAQGFGSNQPQHF. In nucleotides, the CDR3 is TGTGCCCAGGGGTTTGGGAGCAATCAGCCCCAGCATTTT. This chain uses TRBV24-1 with TRBJ1-5; D may be TRBD1 (6 bases). Trimming removed 12 bases at V and 1 base at J, with 12 bases between. CDR1 is KGHDR and CDR2 is SFDVKD in the germline V gene. The CDR3 totals 13 residues.

This chain joins TRBV6-2 or TRBV6-3 and TRBJ2-1; 9 bases map to TRBD2. This CDR3 region has 14 residues. Germline loops: CDR1 MNHEY, CDR2 SVGEGT. Germline trimming cut 8 bases from V and 9 bases from J; bases unmatched to any gene: 11. The CDR3 DNA reads as TGTGCCAGCTACCGCGGGGGGGCTATGACTGAGCAGTTCTTC. Its translation: CASYRGGAMTEQFF.

J is TRBJ1-1 and V is TRBV5-5, with no clear D. Germline V gene sequence: CDR1 SGHKS, CDR2 YYEKEE (reference sequence). The CDR3 covers 14 residues. V was cut by 0 bases and J by 3 bases, with 9 bases left in between. The CDR3 loop is CASSLGVAHTEAFF. For the CDR3, the DNA is TGTGCCAGCAGCTTGGGTGTGGCGCACACTGAAGCTTTCTTT.

This clonotype showed up many times. The chain is built from TRBV12-3 or TRBV12-4 and TRBJ2-5; TRBD2 agrees at 8 bases. The CDR3 extends over 17 amino acids. Unmatched junction bases numbered 15, after V lost 6 bases and J lost 3 bases. The CDR3 nucleotides read TGTGCCAGCAGCCCCGGACGATCGAGCGGGGGTAAAGAGACCCAGTACTTC. This gives the protein CASSPGRSSGGKETQYF.

This clonotype was detected ten times or more. The CDR3 loop is CASSNMVGRSYNEQFF. The DNA of the CDR3 is TGTGCCAGCAGTAATATGGTGGGGAGGTCCTACAATGAGCAGTTCTTC. The V and J genes are TRBV12-3 or TRBV12-4 and TRBJ2-1; D perhaps matches TRBD2 (6 bases). CDR3 length equals 16 residues. The ends were cut back, 5 bases at V and 1 base at J, with 15 bases in the middle.

There are many counts of this clonotype. The CDR3 loop reads CASSPDRGEQFF. In DNA form, the CDR3 reads TGTGCCAGCAGCCCTGACAGGGGGGAGCAGTTCTTC. V is TRBV12-3 or TRBV12-4 and J is TRBJ2-1; TRBD1 matches at 9 bases. This CDR3 is 12 amino acids long. V was clipped by 6 bases and J by 10 bases; unmatched bases: 4.

At least ten counts were recorded for this clonotype. V gene TRBV19 combines with J gene TRBJ1-2, with 7 bases identical to TRBD1. The CDR3 is 13 residues long. Germline V gene data show CDR1 as LNHDA and CDR2 as SQIVND (reference sequence). Unmatched junction bases numbered 3, after V lost 5 bases and J lost 3 bases. The CDR3 sequence is CASSSTGDYGYTF. The CDR3 DNA is TGTGCCAGTAGTTCTACAGGGGACTATGGCTACACCTTC.

Concerning this clonotype: One end of the junction varies from germline; a read error may be responsible. The chain's CDR3 is CASIDRAGPKNIQYF. CDR3 DNA: TGTGCCAGCATTGACAGGGCGGGCCCCAAAAACATTCAGTACTTC. V usage is TRBV6-4 and J usage is TRBJ2-4, with 7 bases aligning to TRBD1. The germline CDR1 and CDR2 sequences are MRHNA and SNTAGT. This CDR3 spans 15 amino acids.

Ten or more counts support this clonotype. The rearrangement uses TRBV4-2 and TRBJ2-5; 9 nucleotides agree with TRBD2. Germline V gene data show CDR1 as LGHNA and CDR2 as YNFKEQ. Germline trimming cut 1 base from V and 0 bases from J; bases unmatched to any gene: 0. The CDR3 contains 15 residues. The CDR3: CASSQVAGDQETQYF. In DNA, the CDR3 is TGTGCCAGCAGCCAAGTAGCGGGGGACCAAGAGACCCAGTACTTC.

The CDR3 sequence: CATRDRFYGYTF. In DNA form, the CDR3 reads TGTGCCACCAGAGACAGATTTTATGGCTACACCTTC. J is TRBJ1-2 and V is TRBV24-1, with a possible D match to TRBD1 (5 bases). From germline, CDR1 is KGHDR and CDR2 SFDVKD. The CDR3 loop spans 12 amino acids. The V and J ends lost 7 bases and 5 bases respectively, with 10 bases between them.

This clonotype was seen more than once but under ten times. With a much larger clone just one base away, this may be a read error. The chain has TRBV2 and TRBJ1-3; 7 nucleotides line up with TRBD1. Germline CDR1 SNHLY, CDR2 FYNNEI. The CDR3 length is 16 residues. The CDR3 bases are TGTGCCAGCAGTGCAGGGGGAATCGGCTCTGGAAACACCATGTATTTT. The encoded protein is CASSAGGIGSGNTMYF.

V is TRBV24-1 and J is TRBJ1-5, with D possibly TRBD1 on 5 matching bases. Germline loops: CDR1 KGHDR, CDR2 SFDVKD. CDR3 length: 16 residues. V was pared by 4 bases and J by 9 bases, with 21 bases between. The CDR3 bases are TGTGCCACCAGTGACGAGCGAGGGGACGCAAAACGGCCCCAGCATTTT. Its protein product is CATSDERGDAKRPQHF.

V usage is TRBV6-1 and J usage is TRBJ2-2; 8 positions agree with TRBD2. With 7 bases clipped from V and 0 bases from J, the junction kept 7 bases outside the gene matches. Germline CDR1 reads MNHNS; CDR2 reads SASEGT. The CDR3 consists of 16 residues. Here the CDR3 DNA reads TGTGCCAGCACCGGGGGGGCGGGGGCGAACACCGGGGAGCTGTTTTTT. This sequence encodes CASTGGAGANTGELFF.

There are many counts of this clonotype. This sequence joins TRBV5-1 and TRBJ2-2, with D uncertain. The CDR3 contains 13 residues. Trimming pared 1 base from V and 6 bases from J, leaving 7 bases between. The germline V gene has CDR1 SGHRS and CDR2 YFSETQ. CDR3 nucleotide sequence: TGCGCCAGCAGCTTGTCTGGGGCCGGGGAGCTGTTTTTT. Protein sequence: CASSLSGAGELFF.

The chain is built from TRBV2 and TRBJ1-2; TRBD1 matches 10 bases. CDR3 size: 15 residues. CDR1 SNHLY and CDR2 FYNNEI come from the germline V gene. V shed 7 bases, J shed 6 bases, and the junction held 11 bases outside the gene matches. As DNA, the CDR3 is TGTGCCAGCATCACTACCCCGGGACAGGGGAATGGCTACACCTTC. This encodes CASITTPGQGNGYTF.

In its sample, this clonotype was seen a few times. This chain connects TRBV20-1 to TRBJ2-3; D not certain. The germline CDR1 and CDR2 sequences are DFQATT and SNEGSKA (reference sequence). Deletions cut 5 bases from V and 8 bases from J, with 17 bases between. The CDR3 is made up of 13 amino acids. The CDR3 reads CSAATQHSSTQYF. The CDR3 bases are TGCAGTGCTGCCACTCAACACAGTAGTACGCAGTATTTT.

This clonotype showed up just a few times. The chain couples TRBV6-1 to TRBJ1-1; 9 positions agree with TRBD1. Trimming took 4 bases from V and 7 from J; bases not matched to a gene: 10. The CDR3 is 15 residues long. Germline CDR1 and CDR2: MNHNS and SASEGT. Written as DNA, the CDR3 is TGTGCCAGCAGTGCCTCAACAGGGGGCGTGAGTGAAGCTTTCTTT. It yields the protein CASSASTGGVSEAFF.

This clonotype was observed at least ten times. CDR3 sequence: CASSLEGVRKETQYF. CDR3 DNA sequence: TGTGCCAGCAGCTTGGAGGGTGTCAGAAAGGAGACCCAGTACTTC. The rearrangement uses TRBV5-5 and TRBJ2-5; no firm D call. Germline V gene data show CDR1 as SGHKS and CDR2 as YYEKEE (reference sequence). V was trimmed by 0 bases and J by 5 bases, leaving 14 bases between them. The CDR3 length is 15 residues.

This rearrangement joins TRBV11-1 to TRBJ1-2, with D possibly TRBD1 on 6 matching bases. Looked up from germline, CDR1 is SGHAT and CDR2 is FQDESV (reference sequence). The CDR3 sequence is 16 residues long. With 4 bases removed from V and 6 bases from J, the gap between germline ends came to 21 bases. The CDR3 spells CASSSLNQQGGHGYTF. In DNA, the CDR3 is TGTGCCAGCAGCTCCTTAAACCAACAGGGAGGGCATGGCTACACCTTC.